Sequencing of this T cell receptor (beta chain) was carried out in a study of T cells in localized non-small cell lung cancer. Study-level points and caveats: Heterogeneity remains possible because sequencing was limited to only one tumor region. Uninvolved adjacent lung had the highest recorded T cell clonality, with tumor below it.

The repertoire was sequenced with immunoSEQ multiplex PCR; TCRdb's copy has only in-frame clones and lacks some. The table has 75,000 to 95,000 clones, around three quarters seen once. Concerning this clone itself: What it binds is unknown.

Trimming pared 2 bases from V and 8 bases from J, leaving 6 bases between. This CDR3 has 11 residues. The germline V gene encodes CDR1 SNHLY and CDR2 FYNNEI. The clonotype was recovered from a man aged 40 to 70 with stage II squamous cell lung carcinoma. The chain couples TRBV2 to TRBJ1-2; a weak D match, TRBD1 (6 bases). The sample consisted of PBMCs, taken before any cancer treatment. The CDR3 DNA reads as TGTGCCAGCAGTGAACAGGGGGGCTACACCTTC. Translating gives CASSEQGGYTF.